This passage covers 14 T cell receptor beta chains from one sample sequenced in a study of human T cells and chemical hapten exposure (dated by TCRdb to the early 2020s). To prepare the library, RACE was applied. The listed sequencing device is NextSeq 500. TCRdb trimmed the raw reads at Q25, called clones with MiXCR and kept productive beta chains. Rows with a matching CDR3 protein are joined into one entry that keeps the most common DNA and genes. The sample yields around 120,000 distinct CDR3 sequences; roughly 15% were counted once. The ten largest clonotypes hold less than 0.95% of the sample. The time point tag for this specimen amounts to: patch test 1, 2 weeks after DPC sensitization. The sample's treatment or condition label, decoded: therapeutic diphenylcyclopropenone sensitization with weekly scalp DPC. This sample comprised whole blood, obtained in connection with sensitization to the hapten diphenylcyclopropenone (DPC). These receptors were taken from a man aged 18 to 30 with alopecia areata. Some clones in this sample may be carry-over from other donors' samples.

This clonotype was recorded a few times. The rearrangement links TRBV20-1 to TRBJ2-7; the match to TRBD1 covers 8 bases. Germline V gene lookup returns CDR1 DFQATT and CDR2 SNEGSKA (reference sequence). This CDR3 spans 14 amino acids. Losses at the gene ends were 2 bases for V and 4 bases for J; bases not matched to a gene: 7. This chain's CDR3 is CSARPTDREYEQYF. The CDR3 coding sequence is TGCAGTGCTAGACCAACGGACAGGGAGTACGAGCAGTACTTC.

This clonotype was recorded a few times. V usage is TRBV18 and J usage is TRBJ2-5, with unresolved D. V was cut by 2 bases and J by 1 base, with 11 bases left in between. Germline CDR1 reads KGHSH; CDR2 reads LQKENI. The CDR3 sequence is 15 residues long. For the CDR3, the DNA is TGTGCCAGCTCACCATTATCACAGCCCCAAGAGACCCAGTACTTC. Residues: CASSPLSQPQETQYF.

In this sample, this clonotype turned up a few times. The chain combines TRBV20-1 with TRBJ2-4, with 7 positions matching TRBD1. J lost 1 base, V lost 4 bases, and 7 bases had no gene match. CDR1 is DFQATT, CDR2 SNEGSKA, per germline (reference sequence). This CDR3 comprises 15 residues. The CDR3 loop reads CSAIKTGDAKNIQYF. The DNA of the CDR3 is TGCAGTGCTATCAAAACAGGGGACGCCAAAAACATTCAGTACTTC.

This clonotype has at least ten counts. The chain has TRBV4-1 and TRBJ1-1; TRBD1 matches 7 bases. CDR3 length equals 15 residues. The germline V gene encodes CDR1 MGHRA and CDR2 YSYEKL. V dropped 3 bases and J dropped 0; count of bases not matched to a gene: 4. The CDR3 region has the DNA TGCGCCAGCAGCCAGACACAGGGGCTGAACACTGAAGCTTTCTTT. It is translated as CASSQTQGLNTEAFF.

The chain carries TRBV14 and TRBJ1-1, with a tentative D call TRBD1 (5 bases). Trimming took 0 bases from V and 5 from J, leaving 13 bases between them. There are 15 residues in the CDR3. Germline assignment: CDR1 SGHDN and CDR2 FVKESK. CDR3 bases: TGTGCCAGCAGCCAAGATATAGGGGTGGATACTGAAGCTTTCTTT. Its protein product is CASSQDIGVDTEAFF.

This clonotype was seen only a few times. V gene TRBV20-1 combines with J gene TRBJ2-7; D ambiguous. The CDR3 consists of 13 residues. Trimming removed 4 bases from V and 2 bases from J, with 12 bases in between. Germline lookup yields CDR1 DFQATT and CDR2 SNEGSKA (reference sequence). The CDR3 reads CSATWLTAYEQYV. Written as DNA, the CDR3 is TGCAGTGCTACCTGGCTTACTGCCTACGAGCAGTACGTC.

This rearrangement joins TRBV6-5 to TRBJ2-6; D not resolved. The CDR3 has 14 residues. V was cut by 3 bases and J by 0 bases, with 3 bases left in between. Germline assignment: CDR1 MNHEY and CDR2 SVGAGI. This CDR3 reads CASSYVSGANVLTF. CDR3 nucleotide sequence: TGTGCCAGCAGTTATGTCTCTGGGGCCAACGTCCTGACTTTC.

This clonotype was seen a handful of times. This chain links TRBV29-1 with TRBJ2-7; D ambiguous. This CDR3 has 12 amino acids. Trimming stripped 4 bases from V and 1 base from J, with 8 bases between. Germline CDR1 is SQVTM and CDR2 is ANQGSEA. As DNA, the CDR3 is TGCAGCGTTGTAGGGATTTCCTACGAGCAGTACTTC. This codes for CSVVGISYEQYF.

This chain joins TRBV10-3 and TRBJ1-6; D uncertain. The CDR3 totals 14 residues. V lost 10 bases and J lost 9, with 19 bases in between. The germline gives CDR1 ENHRY, CDR2 SYGVKD. CDR3 nucleotides: TGTGCCACTAAGAACGAGGGTTTTATTTCACCCCTCCACTTT. Translated, it gives CATKNEGFISPLHF.

This clonotype has only a few counts. The rearrangement uses TRBV10-2 and TRBJ1-6; possible D gene TRBD1, 5 bases. The V gene lost 3 bases and the J gene lost 10 bases, with 13 bases spanning the gap. This CDR3 has 14 residues. Germline V gene sequence: CDR1 WSHSY, CDR2 SAAADI. The CDR3 DNA reads TGCGCCAGCAGTGACAGGGCAGCCCAATCACCCCTCCACTTT. Translation gives CASSDRAAQSPLHF.

For the CDR3, the DNA is TGTGCCAGACAGGGGGCTGCCTACGAGCAGTACGTC. This translates into CARQGAAYEQYV. The chain links TRBV19 to TRBJ2-7; 9 bases fit TRBD1. Germline CDR1 LNHDA, CDR2 SQIVND (reference sequence). Losses at the gene ends were 9 bases for V and 2 bases for J; bases not matched to a gene: 2. The CDR3 covers 12 residues.

This clonotype was seen more than once but under ten times. The V gene is TRBV7-9, the J gene TRBJ1-1; maybe TRBD1 (5 bases). The CDR3 covers 13 residues. Trimming left V 5 bases short and J 5 bases short, with 12 bases between. Germline V gene sequence: CDR1 SEHNR, CDR2 FQNEAQ (reference sequence). DNA of the CDR3: TGTGCCAGCAGCCTCAGGGCTGGGACTGAAGCTTTCTTT. Its translation: CASSLRAGTEAFF.

This clonotype was picked up a small number of times. The V call is TRBV6-2 or TRBV6-3, the J call TRBJ2-7; TRBD1 might be the D (5 bases). Trimming cost V 0 bases and J 2 bases, with 11 bases left between them. Per the germline V gene, CDR1 is MNHEY and CDR2 is SVGEGT. The CDR3 contains 15 residues. The CDR3 DNA follows: TGTGCCAGCAGTTACTCGGGGCAGCCACCCTACGAGCAGTACTTC. Its protein product is CASSYSGQPPYEQYF.

This clonotype occurred a few times. This chain joins TRBV6-1 and TRBJ2-7; D possibly corresponds to TRBD1 (5 bases). The germline CDR1 and CDR2 sequences are MNHNS and SASEGT. This CDR3 spans 17 amino acids. Trimming stripped 7 bases from V and 3 bases from J, with 25 bases between. The CDR3 DNA reads TGTGCCAGCACTTTGGGGCCTGGTCGGAGATCAGACTACGAGCAGTACGTC. Encoded protein: CASTLGPGRRSDYEQYV.